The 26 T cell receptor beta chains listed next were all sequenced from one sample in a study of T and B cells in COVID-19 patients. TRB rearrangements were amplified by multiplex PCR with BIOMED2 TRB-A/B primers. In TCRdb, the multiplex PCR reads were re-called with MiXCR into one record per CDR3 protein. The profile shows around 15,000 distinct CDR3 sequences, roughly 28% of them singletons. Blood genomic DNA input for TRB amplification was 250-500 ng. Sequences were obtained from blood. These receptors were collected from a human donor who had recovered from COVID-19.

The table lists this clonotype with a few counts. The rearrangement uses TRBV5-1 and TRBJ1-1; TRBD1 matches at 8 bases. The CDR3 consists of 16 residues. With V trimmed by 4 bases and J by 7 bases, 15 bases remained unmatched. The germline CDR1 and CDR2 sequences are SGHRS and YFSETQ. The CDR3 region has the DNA TGCGCCAGCAGCCCACCGCGGACAGGGTCAGGCGGTGAAGCTTTCTTT. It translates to CASSPPRTGSGGEAFF. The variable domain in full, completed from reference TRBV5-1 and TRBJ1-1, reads KAGVTQTPRYLIKTRGQQVTLSCSPISGHRSVSWYQQTPGQGLQFLFEYFSETQRNKGNFPGRFSGRQFSNSRSEMNVSTLELGDSALYLCASSPPRTGSGGEAFFGQGTRLTVV.

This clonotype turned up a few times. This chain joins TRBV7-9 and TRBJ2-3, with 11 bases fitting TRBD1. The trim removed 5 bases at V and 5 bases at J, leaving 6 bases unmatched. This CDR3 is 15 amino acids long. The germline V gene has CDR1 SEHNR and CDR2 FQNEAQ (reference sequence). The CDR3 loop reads CASSPRGTGGDTQYF. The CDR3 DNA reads TGTGCCAGCAGCCCACGCGGGACAGGGGGAGATACGCAGTATTTT.

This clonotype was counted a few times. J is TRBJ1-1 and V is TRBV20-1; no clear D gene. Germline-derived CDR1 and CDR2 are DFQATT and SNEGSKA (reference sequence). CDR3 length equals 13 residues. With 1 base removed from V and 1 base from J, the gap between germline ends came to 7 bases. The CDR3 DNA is TGCAGTGCTAGAGTCCCAGCGAACACTGAAGCTTTCTTT. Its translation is CSARVPANTEAFF.

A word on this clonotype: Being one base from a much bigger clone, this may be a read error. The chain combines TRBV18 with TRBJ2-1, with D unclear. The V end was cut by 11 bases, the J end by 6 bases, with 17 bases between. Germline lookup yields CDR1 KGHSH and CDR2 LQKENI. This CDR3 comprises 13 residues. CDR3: CAGGIGITNEQFF. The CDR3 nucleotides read TGTGCCGGCGGAATAGGGATTACCAATGAGCAGTTCTTC. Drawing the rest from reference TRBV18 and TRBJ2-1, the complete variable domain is NAGVMQNPRHLVRRRGQEARLRCSPMKGHSHVYWYRQLPEEGLKFMVYLQKENIIDESGMPKERFSAEFPKEGPSILRIQQVVRGDSAAYFCAGGIGITNEQFFGPGTRLTVL.

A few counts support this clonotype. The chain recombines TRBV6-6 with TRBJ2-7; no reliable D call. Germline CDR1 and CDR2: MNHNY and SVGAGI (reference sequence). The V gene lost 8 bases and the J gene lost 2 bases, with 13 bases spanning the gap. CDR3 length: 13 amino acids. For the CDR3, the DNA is TGTGCCAGCGAGCAGGTTAGCCCCTACGAGCAGTACTTC. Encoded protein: CASEQVSPYEQYF.

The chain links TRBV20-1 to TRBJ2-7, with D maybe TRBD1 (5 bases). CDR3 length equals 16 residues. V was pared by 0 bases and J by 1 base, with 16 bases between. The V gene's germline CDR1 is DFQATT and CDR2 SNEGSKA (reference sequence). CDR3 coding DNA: TGCAGTGCTAGAGATAGTAGGGGCTTTATTTCCTACGAGCAGTACTTC. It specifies CSARDSRGFISYEQYF.

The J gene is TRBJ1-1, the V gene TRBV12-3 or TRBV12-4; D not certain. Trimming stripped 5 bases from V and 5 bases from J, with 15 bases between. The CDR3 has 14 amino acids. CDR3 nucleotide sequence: TGTGCCAGCAGTGTTCATCAGGCTGAAACTGAAGCTTTCTTT. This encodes CASSVHQAETEAFF.

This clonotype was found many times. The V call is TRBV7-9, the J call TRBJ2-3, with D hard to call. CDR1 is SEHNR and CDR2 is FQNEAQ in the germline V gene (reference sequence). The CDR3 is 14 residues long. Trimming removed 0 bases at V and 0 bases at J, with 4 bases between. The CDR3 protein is CASSLAISTDTQYF. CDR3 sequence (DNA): TGTGCCAGCAGCTTAGCGATTAGCACAGATACGCAGTATTTT.

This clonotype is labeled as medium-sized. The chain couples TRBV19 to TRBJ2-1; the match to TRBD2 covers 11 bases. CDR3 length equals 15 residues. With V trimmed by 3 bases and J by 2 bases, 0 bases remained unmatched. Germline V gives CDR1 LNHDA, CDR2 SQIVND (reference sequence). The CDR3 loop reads CASSMTSGTYNEQFF. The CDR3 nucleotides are TGTGCCAGTAGTATGACTAGCGGGACCTACAATGAGCAGTTCTTC. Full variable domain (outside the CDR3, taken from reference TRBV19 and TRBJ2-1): DGGITQSPKYLFRKEGQNVTLSCEQNLNHDAMYWYRQDPGQGLRLIYYSQIVNDFQKGDIAEGYSVSREKKESFPLTVTSAQKNPTAFYLCASSMTSGTYNEQFFGPGTRLTVL.

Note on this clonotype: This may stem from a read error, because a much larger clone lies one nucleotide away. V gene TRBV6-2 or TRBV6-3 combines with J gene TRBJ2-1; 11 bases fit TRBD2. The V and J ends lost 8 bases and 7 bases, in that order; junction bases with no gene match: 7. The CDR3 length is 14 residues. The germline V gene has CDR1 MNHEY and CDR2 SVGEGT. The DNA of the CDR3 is TGTGCCAGCGCCCGGACTAGCGGGTATAATGAGCAGTTCTTC. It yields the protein CASARTSGYNEQFF.

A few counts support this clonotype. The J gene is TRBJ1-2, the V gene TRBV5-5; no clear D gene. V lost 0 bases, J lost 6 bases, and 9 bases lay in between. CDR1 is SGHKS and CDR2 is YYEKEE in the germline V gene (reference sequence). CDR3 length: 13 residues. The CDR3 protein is CASSLGGNHGYTF. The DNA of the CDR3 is TGTGCCAGCAGCTTGGGAGGGAACCATGGCTACACCTTC.

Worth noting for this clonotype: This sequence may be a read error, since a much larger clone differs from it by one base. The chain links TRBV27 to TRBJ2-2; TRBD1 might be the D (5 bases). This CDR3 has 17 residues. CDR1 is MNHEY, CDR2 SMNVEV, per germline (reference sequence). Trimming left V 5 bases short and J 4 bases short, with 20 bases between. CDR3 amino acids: CASSLNLDSVGTGELFF. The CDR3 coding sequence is TGTGCCAGCAGTCTAAACCTCGACAGTGTGGGCACCGGGGAGCTGTTTTTT.

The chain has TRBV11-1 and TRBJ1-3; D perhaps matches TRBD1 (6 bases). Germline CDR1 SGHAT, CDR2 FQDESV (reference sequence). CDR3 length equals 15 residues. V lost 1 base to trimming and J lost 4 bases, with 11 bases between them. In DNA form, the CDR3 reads TGTGCCAGCAGCTTAGGGGACATACGAGGAAACACCATATATTTT. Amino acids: CASSLGDIRGNTIYF. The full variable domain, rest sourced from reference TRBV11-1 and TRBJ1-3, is EAEVAQSPRYKITEKSQAVAFWCDPISGHATLYWYRQILGQGPELLVQFQDESVVDDSQLPKDRFSAERLKGVDSTLKIQPAELGDSAMYLCASSLGDIRGNTIYFGEGSWLTVV.

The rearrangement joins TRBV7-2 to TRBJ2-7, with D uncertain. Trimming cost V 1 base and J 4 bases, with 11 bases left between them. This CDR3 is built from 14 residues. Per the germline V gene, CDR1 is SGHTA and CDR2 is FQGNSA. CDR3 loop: CASSLDAVEYEQYF. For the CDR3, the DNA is TGTGCCAGCAGCTTAGATGCGGTGGAGTACGAGCAGTACTTC.

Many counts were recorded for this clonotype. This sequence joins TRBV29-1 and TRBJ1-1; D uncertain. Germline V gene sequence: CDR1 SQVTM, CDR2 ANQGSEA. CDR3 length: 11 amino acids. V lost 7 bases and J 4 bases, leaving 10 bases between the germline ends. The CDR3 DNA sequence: TGCAGCGGGGCGGGAACCACTGAAGCTTTCTTT. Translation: CSGAGTTEAFF.

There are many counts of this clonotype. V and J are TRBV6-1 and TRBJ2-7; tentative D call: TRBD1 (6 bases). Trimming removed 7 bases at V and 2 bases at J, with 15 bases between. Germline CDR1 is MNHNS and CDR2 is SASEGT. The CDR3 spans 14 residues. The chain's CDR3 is CASTRVTGTYEQYF. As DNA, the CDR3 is TGTGCCAGCACTCGGGTAACAGGGACCTACGAGCAGTACTTC.

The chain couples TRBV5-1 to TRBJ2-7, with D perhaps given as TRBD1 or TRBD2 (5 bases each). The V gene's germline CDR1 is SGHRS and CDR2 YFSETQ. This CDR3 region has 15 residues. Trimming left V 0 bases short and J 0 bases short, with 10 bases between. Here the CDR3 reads CASSLELGDSYEQYF. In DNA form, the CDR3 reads TGCGCCAGCAGCTTGGAATTGGGGGACTCCTACGAGCAGTACTTC.

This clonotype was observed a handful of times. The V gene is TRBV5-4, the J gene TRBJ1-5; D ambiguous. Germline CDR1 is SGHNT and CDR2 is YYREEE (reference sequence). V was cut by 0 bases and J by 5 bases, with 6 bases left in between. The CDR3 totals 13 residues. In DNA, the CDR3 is TGTGCCAGCAGCTTGGGCCCCTATCAGCCCCAGCATTTT. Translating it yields CASSLGPYQPQHF.

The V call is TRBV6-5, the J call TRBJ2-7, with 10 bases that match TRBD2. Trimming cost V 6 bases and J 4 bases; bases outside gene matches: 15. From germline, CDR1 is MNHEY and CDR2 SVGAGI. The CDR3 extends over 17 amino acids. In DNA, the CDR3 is TGTGCCAGCAGCTGGGGGCTAGCGGGGGCCAGGGATTACGAGCAGTACTTC. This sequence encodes CASSWGLAGARDYEQYF.

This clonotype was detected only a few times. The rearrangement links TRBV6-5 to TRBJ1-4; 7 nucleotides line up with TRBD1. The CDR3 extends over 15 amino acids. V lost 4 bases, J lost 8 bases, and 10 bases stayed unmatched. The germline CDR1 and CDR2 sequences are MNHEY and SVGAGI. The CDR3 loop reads CASSFSAGGREKLFF. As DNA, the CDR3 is TGTGCCAGCAGTTTTTCAGCAGGGGGTCGGGAAAAACTGTTTTTT.

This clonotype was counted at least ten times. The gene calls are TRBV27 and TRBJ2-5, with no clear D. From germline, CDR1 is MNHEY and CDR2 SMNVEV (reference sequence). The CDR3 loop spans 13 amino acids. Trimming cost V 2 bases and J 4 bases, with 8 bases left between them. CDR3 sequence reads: CASSLIGRETQYF. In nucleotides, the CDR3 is TGTGCCAGCAGTTTAATTGGGCGAGAGACCCAGTACTTC.

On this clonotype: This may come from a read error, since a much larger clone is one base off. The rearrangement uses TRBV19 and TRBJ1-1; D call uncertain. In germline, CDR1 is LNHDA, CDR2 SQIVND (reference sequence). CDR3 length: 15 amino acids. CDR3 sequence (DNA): TGTGCCGGTAGTATAGTCGGAAGATATAACACTGAAGCTTTCTTT. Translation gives CAGSIVGRYNTEAFF.

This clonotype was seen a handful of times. CDR3 DNA sequence: TGCGCCAGCAGCTCGGGGGGACAGGGACCGTACGAGCAGTACTTC. Translated, it gives CASSSGGQGPYEQYF. The J gene is TRBJ2-7, the V gene TRBV5-1; 9 positions match TRBD1. The length of the CDR3 is 15 residues. V was pared by 3 bases and J by 4 bases, with 8 bases of the junction left unmatched. Germline lookup yields CDR1 SGHRS and CDR2 YFSETQ.

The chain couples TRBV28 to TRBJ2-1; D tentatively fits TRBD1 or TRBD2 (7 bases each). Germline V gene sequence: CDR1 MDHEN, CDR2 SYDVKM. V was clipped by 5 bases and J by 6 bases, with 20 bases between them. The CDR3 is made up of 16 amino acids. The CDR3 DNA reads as TGTGCCAGCAGTCCAGGGGGGGGTCTCGGCCGCAATGAGCAGTTCTTC. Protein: CASSPGGGLGRNEQFF.

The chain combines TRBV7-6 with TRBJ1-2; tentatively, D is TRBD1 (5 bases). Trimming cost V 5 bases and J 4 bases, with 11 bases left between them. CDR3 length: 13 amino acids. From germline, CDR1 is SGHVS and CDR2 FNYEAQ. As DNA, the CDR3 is TGTGCCAGCAGCCCATGGGACGGCTATGGCTACACCTTC. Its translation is CASSPWDGYGYTF.

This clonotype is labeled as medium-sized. The chain's CDR3 is CSATGLREGAFF. CDR3 nucleotides: TGCAGCGCGACAGGACTCAGGGAGGGAGCTTTCTTT. The J gene is TRBJ1-1, the V gene TRBV29-1, with D maybe TRBD1 (6 bases). The germline V gene has CDR1 SQVTM and CDR2 ANQGSEA. The CDR3 runs 12 residues. V was pared by 7 bases and J by 10 bases, with 19 bases between.